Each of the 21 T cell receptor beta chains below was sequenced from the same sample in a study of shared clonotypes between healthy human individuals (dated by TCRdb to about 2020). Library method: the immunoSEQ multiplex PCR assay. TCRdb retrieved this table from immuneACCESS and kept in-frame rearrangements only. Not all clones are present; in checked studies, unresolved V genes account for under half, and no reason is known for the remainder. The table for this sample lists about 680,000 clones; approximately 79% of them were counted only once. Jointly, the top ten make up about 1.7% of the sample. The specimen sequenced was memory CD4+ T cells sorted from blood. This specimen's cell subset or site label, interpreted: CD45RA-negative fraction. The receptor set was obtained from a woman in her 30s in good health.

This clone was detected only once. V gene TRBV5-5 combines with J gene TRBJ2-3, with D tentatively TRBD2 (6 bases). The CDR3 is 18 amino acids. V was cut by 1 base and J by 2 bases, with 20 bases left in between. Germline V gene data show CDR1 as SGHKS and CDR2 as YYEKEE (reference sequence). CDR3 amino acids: CASSLYSGGSLLTDTQYF. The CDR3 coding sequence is TGTGCCAGCAGCTTGTATAGCGGAGGGTCCTTACTCACAGATACGCAGTATTTT.

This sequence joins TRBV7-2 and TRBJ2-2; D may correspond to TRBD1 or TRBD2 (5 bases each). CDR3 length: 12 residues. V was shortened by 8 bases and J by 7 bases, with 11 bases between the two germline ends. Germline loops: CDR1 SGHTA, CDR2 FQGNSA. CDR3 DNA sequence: TGTGCCAGCGGGGGACCGGGCGGGGAGCTGTTTTTT. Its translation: CASGGPGGELFF.

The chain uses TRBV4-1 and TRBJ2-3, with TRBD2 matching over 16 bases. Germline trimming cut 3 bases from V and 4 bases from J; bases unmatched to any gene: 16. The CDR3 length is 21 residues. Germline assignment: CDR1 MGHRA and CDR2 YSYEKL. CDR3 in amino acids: CASSQTGLAGGRRRSSDTQYF. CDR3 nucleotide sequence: TGCGCCAGCAGCCAGACGGGACTAGCGGGAGGGAGGAGGAGGTCTTCAGATACGCAGTATTTT.

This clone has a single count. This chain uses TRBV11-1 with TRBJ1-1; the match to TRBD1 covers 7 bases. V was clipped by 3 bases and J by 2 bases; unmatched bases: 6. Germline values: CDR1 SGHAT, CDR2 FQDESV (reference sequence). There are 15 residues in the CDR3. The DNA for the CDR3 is TGTGCCAGCAGCTTCCGACAGGGCCTAAACACTGAAGCTTTCTTT. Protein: CASSFRQGLNTEAFF.

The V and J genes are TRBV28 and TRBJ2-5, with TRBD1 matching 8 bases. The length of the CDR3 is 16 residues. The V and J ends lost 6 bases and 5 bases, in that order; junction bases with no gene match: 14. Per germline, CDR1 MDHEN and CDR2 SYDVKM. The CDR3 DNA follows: TGTGCCAGCAGGACAGGGGCCGCCCCCCCAGGGGAGACCCAGTACTTC. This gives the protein CASRTGAAPPGETQYF.

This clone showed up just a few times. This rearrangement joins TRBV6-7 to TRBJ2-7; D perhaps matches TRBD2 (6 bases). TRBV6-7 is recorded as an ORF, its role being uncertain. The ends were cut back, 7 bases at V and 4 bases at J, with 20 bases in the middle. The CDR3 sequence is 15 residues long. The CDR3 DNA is TGTGCCAGCATGGAGGGATCCTTGACCCTTTACGAGCAGTACTTC. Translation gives CASMEGSLTLYEQYF.

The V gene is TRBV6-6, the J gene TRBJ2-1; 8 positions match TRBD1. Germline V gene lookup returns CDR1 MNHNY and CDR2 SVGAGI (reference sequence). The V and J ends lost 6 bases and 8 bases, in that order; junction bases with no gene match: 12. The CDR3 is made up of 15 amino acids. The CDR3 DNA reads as TGTGCCAGCAGGAAGGGACAGGCGGACGTAGATGAGCAGTTCTTC. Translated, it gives CASRKGQADVDEQFF.

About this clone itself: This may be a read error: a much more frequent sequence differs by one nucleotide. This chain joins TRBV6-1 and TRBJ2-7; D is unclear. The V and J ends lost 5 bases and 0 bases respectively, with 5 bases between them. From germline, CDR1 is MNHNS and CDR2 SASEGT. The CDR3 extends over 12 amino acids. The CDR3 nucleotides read TGTGCCAGCAGTACCAGCTCCTACGAGCAGTACTTC. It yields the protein CASSTSSYEQYF.

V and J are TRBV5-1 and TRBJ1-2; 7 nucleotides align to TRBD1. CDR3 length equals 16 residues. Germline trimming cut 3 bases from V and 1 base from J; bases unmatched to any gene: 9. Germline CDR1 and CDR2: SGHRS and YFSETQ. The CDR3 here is CASSSHLGTVNYGYTF. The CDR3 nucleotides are TGCGCCAGCAGCTCGCACCTCGGGACAGTTAACTATGGCTACACCTTC. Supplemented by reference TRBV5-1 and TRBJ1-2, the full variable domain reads KAGVTQTPRYLIKTRGQQVTLSCSPISGHRSVSWYQQTPGQGLQFLFEYFSETQRNKGNFPGRFSGRQFSNSRSEMNVSTLELGDSALYLCASSSHLGTVNYGYTFGSGTRLTVV.

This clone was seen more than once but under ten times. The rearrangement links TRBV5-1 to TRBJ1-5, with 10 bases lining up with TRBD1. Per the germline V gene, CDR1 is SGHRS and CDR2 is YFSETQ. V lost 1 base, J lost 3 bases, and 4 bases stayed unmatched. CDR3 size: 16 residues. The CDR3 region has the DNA TGCGCCAGCAGCTTGTTTGGGACAGGGGACAATCAGCCCCAGCATTTT. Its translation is CASSLFGTGDNQPQHF.

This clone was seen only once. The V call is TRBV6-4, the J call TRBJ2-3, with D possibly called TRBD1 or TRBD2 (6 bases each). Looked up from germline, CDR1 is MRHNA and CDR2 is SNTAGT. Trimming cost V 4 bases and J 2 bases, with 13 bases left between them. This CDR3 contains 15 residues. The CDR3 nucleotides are TGTGCCAGCAGTGCCAGGGGACTCCCCACAGATACGCAGTATTTT. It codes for CASSARGLPTDTQYF.

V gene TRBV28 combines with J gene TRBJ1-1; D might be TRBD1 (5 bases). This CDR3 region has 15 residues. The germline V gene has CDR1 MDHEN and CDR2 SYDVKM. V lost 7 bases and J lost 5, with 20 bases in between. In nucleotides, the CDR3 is TGTGCCAGCAAGCTCTACCAGGGTCCAGGGACTGAAGCTTTCTTT. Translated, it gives CASKLYQGPGTEAFF.

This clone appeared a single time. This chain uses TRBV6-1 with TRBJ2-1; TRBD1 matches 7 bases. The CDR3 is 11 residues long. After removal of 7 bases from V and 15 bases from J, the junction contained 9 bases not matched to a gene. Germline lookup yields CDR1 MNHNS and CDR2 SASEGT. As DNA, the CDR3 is TGTGCCAGCATCCTACAGGGGCCCCGGTTCTTC. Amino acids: CASILQGPRFF.

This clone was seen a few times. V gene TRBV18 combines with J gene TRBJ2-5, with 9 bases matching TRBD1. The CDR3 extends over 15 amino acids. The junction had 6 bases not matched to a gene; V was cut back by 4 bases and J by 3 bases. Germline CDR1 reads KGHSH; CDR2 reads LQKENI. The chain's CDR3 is CASSRNTGGEETQYF. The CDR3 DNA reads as TGTGCCAGCTCACGAAACACAGGGGGCGAAGAGACCCAGTACTTC.

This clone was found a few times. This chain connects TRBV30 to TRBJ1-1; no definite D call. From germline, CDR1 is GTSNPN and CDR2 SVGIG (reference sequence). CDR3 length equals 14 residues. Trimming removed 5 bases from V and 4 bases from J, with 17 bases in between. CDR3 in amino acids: CAWARTLQATEAFF. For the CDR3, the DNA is TGTGCCTGGGCGAGGACTCTCCAGGCCACTGAAGCTTTCTTT.

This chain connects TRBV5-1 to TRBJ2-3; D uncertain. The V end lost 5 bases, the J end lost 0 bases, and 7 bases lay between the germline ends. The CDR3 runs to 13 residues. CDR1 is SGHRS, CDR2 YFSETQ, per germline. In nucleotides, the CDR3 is TGCGCCAGCAGGGAAACTAGCACAGATACGCAGTATTTT. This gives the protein CASRETSTDTQYF.

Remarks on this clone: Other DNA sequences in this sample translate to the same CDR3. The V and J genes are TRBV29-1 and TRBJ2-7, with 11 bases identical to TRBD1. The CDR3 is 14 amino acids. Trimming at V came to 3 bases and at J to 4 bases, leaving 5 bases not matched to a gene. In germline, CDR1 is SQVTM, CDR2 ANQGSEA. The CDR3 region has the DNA TGCAGCGTTGAGGCCGGGACAGGGGGGTACGAGCAGTACTTC. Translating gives CSVEAGTGGYEQYF.

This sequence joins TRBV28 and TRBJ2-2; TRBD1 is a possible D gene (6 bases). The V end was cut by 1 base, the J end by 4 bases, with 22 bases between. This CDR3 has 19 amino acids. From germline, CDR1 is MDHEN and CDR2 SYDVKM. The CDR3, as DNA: TGTGCCAGCAGTTTATCGCTGGGGCGGGCAGGGGAAGGCACCGGGGAGCTGTTTTTT. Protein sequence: CASSLSLGRAGEGTGELFF.

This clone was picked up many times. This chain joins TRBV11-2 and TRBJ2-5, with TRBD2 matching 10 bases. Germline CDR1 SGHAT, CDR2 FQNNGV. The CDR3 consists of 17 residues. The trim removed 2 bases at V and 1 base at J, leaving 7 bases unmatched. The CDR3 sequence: CASSLTLAGGVQETQYF. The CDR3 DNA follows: TGTGCCAGCAGCTTAACGTTAGCGGGAGGAGTCCAAGAGACCCAGTACTTC.

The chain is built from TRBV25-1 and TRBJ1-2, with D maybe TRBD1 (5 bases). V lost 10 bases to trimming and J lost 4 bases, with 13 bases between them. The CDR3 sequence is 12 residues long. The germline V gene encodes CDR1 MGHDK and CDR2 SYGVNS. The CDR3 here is CATRRGAYGYTF. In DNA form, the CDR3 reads TGTGCCACGAGGAGAGGGGCCTATGGCTACACCTTC.

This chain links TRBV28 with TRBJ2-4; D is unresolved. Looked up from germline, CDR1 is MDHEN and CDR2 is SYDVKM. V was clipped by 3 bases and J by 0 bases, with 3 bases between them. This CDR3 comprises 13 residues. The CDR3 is CASSLAAKNIQYF. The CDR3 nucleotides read TGTGCCAGCAGTTTGGCAGCCAAAAACATTCAGTACTTC.